This T cell receptor (beta chain) was captured in a study of early T cells in non-severe SARS-CoV-2 infection. Remarks on this clonotype: Antigen: not known.

Notes on the study in general: Comparison of clonotypes with VDJdb favored anti-spike CD8 responses while missing private and CD4 specificities.

Germline V gives CDR1 SGHAT, CDR2 FQNNGV. V trimming: 1 base; J trimming: 9 bases; junction bases outside the gene matches: 3. This CDR3 is 14 amino acids long. The TCR library protocol was used to attach unique molecular identifiers. These identifiers were attached to individual cDNA molecules. TCRdb re-called the 5' RACE reads through MiXCR, storing one row per CDR3 protein. The sample records fewer than 30,000 distinct CDR3 sequences, approximately 4.1% being singletons. This clonotype was obtained from an adult who was a healthcare worker with PCR-confirmed SARS-CoV-2 infection or an uninfected control (not recorded which). The chain joins TRBV11-2 to TRBJ2-2, with 9 bases matching TRBD1. Source material: whole blood. The CDR3 region is CASSLGTGARELFF. The CDR3 DNA sequence: TGTGCCAGCAGCTTAGGGACAGGGGCGAGGGAGCTGTTTTTT. Full variable domain (outside the CDR3, taken from reference TRBV11-2 and TRBJ2-2): EAGVAQSPRYKIIEKRQSVAFWCNPISGHATLYWYQQILGQGPKLLIQFQNNGVVDDSQLPKDRFSAERLKGVDSTLKIQPAKLEDSAVYLCASSLGTGARELFFGEGSRLTVL.